Shown below are 27 T cell receptor beta chains from a single sample sequenced in a study of T cell changes during pregnancy in multiple sclerosis. Measured with immunoSEQ multiplex PCR; TCRdb has only the in-frame clones, and not every one. The table has about 93,000 clones, 85% to 95% seen once. Sequencing used peripheral blood, obtained after pregnancy. These receptors were obtained from a female donor with multiple sclerosis, enrolled in a pregnancy study.

The J gene is TRBJ1-1, the V gene TRBV6-4, with D possibly being TRBD1 (6 bases). The CDR3 has 14 amino acids. Between the trimmed V and J ends, which lost 4 bases and 0 bases, there was a span of 9 bases. CDR1 and CDR2 (germline): MRHNA, SNTAGT. CDR3 bases: TGTGCCAGCAGTGGCTACAGGGTGAACACTGAAGCTTTCTTT. Translated: CASSGYRVNTEAFF.

The V call is TRBV7-2, the J call TRBJ1-5; D is perhaps TRBD1 (5 bases). The CDR3 is 18 amino acids. CDR1 and CDR2 (germline): SGHTA, FQGNSA. Trimming pared 2 bases from V and 1 base from J, leaving 18 bases between. CDR3 loop: CASSLKIQGDTSNQPQHF. CDR3 DNA sequence: TGTGCCAGCAGCTTAAAAATCCAGGGCGATACGAGCAATCAGCCCCAGCATTTT. Using reference TRBV7-2 and TRBJ1-5 for the parts outside the CDR3, the full variable domain is GAGVSQSPSNKVTEKGKDVELRCDPISGHTALYWYRQSLGQGLEFLIYFQGNSAPDKSGLPSDRFSAERTGGSVSTLTIQRTQQEDSAVYLCASSLKIQGDTSNQPQHFGDGTRLSIL.

The chain links TRBV10-3 to TRBJ2-5; 11 nucleotides agree with TRBD2. The V gene's germline CDR1 is ENHRY and CDR2 SYGVKD. The CDR3 has 16 amino acids. V trimming: 2 bases; J trimming: 5 bases; junction bases outside the gene matches: 7. CDR3: CAISESTSGSWETQYF. The CDR3 DNA reads as TGTGCCATCAGTGAGAGCACTAGCGGGAGTTGGGAGACCCAGTACTTC.

The V call is TRBV9, the J call TRBJ2-3; D possibly corresponds to TRBD2 (6 bases). The CDR3 contains 16 residues. The V gene lost 4 bases and the J gene lost 4 bases, with 19 bases spanning the gap. Germline V gene data show CDR1 as SGDLS and CDR2 as YYNGEE. CDR3 sequence (DNA): TGTGCCAGCAGCCCCCTTAGCGGAGGGTCATCAGATACGCAGTATTTT. It translates to CASSPLSGGSSDTQYF.

The chain links TRBV5-1 to TRBJ2-3, with 8 bases aligning to TRBD2. Germline CDR1 reads SGHRS; CDR2 reads YFSETQ. The CDR3 is 16 amino acids. Losses at the gene ends were 3 bases for V and 2 bases for J; bases not matched to a gene: 8. The CDR3 is CASSWPQRETTDTQYF. The CDR3 nucleotides are TGCGCCAGCAGCTGGCCCCAGCGGGAGACCACAGATACGCAGTATTTT.

J is TRBJ1-6 and V is TRBV18; no definite D call. The V gene's germline CDR1 is KGHSH and CDR2 LQKENI. This CDR3 spans 16 amino acids. V was clipped by 2 bases and J by 5 bases, with 13 bases between them. CDR3 protein: CASSPSTGNDNSPLHF. CDR3 DNA: TGTGCCAGCTCACCAAGCACGGGAAACGATAATTCACCCCTCCACTTT.

The chain joins TRBV6-5 to TRBJ1-5; 7 bases line up with TRBD1. The CDR3 length is 15 residues. Germline V gene lookup returns CDR1 MNHEY and CDR2 SVGAGI. The J segment lost 1 base and the V segment lost 4 bases, leaving 4 bases of the junction unmatched. As DNA, the CDR3 is TGTGCCAGCAGTTCACAGGGGCACAGCAATCAGCCCCAGCATTTT. The encoded protein is CASSSQGHSNQPQHF.

The chain has TRBV4-1 and TRBJ2-7, with D perhaps TRBD2 (7 bases). Germline CDR1 and CDR2: MGHRA and YSYEKL. The CDR3 is 17 amino acids. With 0 bases removed from V and 0 bases from J, the gap between germline ends came to 15 bases. The DNA for the CDR3 is TGCGCCAGCAGCCAAGATTTCGAGGGGGGGTACTCCTACGAGCAGTACTTC. Its translation is CASSQDFEGGYSYEQYF.

CDR3 sequence: CASSLDGVNTEAFF. DNA of the CDR3: TGTGCCAGCAGTTTGGACGGGGTGAACACTGAAGCTTTCTTT. The chain carries TRBV6-6 and TRBJ1-1; D is unresolved. The CDR3 consists of 14 residues. V shed 4 bases and J shed 0 bases, with 9 bases lying between them. Germline V gives CDR1 MNHNY, CDR2 SVGAGI (reference sequence).

CDR3 in amino acids: CASSPWDRDRGETQYF. As DNA, the CDR3 is TGTGCCAGCAGTCCTTGGGACAGGGACCGGGGGGAGACCCAGTACTTC. The chain combines TRBV27 with TRBJ2-5, with 9 bases fitting TRBD1. V trimming: 5 bases; J trimming: 5 bases; junction bases outside the gene matches: 12. CDR1 and CDR2 (germline): MNHEY, SMNVEV (reference sequence). The CDR3 is 16 residues long.

V and J are TRBV6-6 and TRBJ2-1; 12 bases are shared with TRBD2. The CDR3 sequence is 14 residues long. Per germline, CDR1 MNHNY and CDR2 SVGAGI (reference sequence). The junction had 3 bases not matched to a gene; V was cut back by 6 bases and J by 6 bases. CDR3 residues: CASRLAGGGNEQFF. CDR3 bases: TGTGCCAGCAGACTAGCGGGAGGAGGCAATGAGCAGTTCTTC.

V and J are TRBV30 and TRBJ2-7; 7 bases are a match to TRBD1. Germline V CDR1 and CDR2: GTSNPN, SVGIG (reference sequence). This CDR3 is built from 12 residues. V lost 2 bases to trimming and J lost 6 bases; unmatched junction nucleotides: 4. The CDR3 sequence is CAWSLQGVEQYF. DNA for the CDR3: TGTGCCTGGAGTCTGCAGGGGGTCGAGCAGTACTTC.

V and J are TRBV30 and TRBJ1-5; 7 bases align to TRBD1. V dropped 5 bases and J dropped 0; count of bases not matched to a gene: 1. Germline V gene sequence: CDR1 GTSNPN, CDR2 SVGIG (reference sequence). This CDR3 is 13 amino acids long. The CDR3 bases are TGTGCCTGGGGGACAGATAGCAATCAGCCCCAGCATTTT. Its protein product is CAWGTDSNQPQHF.

This rearrangement joins TRBV11-2 to TRBJ1-1; a possible D gene is TRBD1 (6 bases). Germline V gene sequence: CDR1 SGHAT, CDR2 FQNNGV. This CDR3 region has 16 residues. Trimming took off 0 bases at V and 1 base at J, with 12 bases between the two ends. The CDR3 is CASSLDGQIQNTEAFF. CDR3 DNA sequence: TGTGCCAGCAGCTTAGACGGACAGATACAGAACACTGAAGCTTTCTTT.

This sequence joins TRBV28 and TRBJ1-4; 9 nucleotides agree with TRBD1. Trimming took 0 bases from V and 0 from J; bases not matched to a gene: 5. Germline assignment: CDR1 MDHEN and CDR2 SYDVKM. The CDR3 has 18 amino acids. The CDR3 bases are TGTGCCAGCAGTTTATGGGGGGACAGGGCTGCAACTAATGAAAAACTGTTTTTT. Amino acids: CASSLWGDRAATNEKLFF.

This chain links TRBV4-3 with TRBJ2-3; 10 nucleotides line up with TRBD1. With V trimmed by 2 bases and J by 3 bases, 8 bases remained unmatched. CDR1 and CDR2 from the germline V gene are LGHNA and YSLEER. The CDR3 loop spans 17 amino acids. The CDR3 DNA reads TGCGCCAGCAGCCAATCCCCCCCGGGACAGGGGACAGATACGCAGTATTTT. It translates to CASSQSPPGQGTDTQYF.

The chain couples TRBV18 to TRBJ1-3, with D possibly matching TRBD1 (6 bases). Per germline, CDR1 KGHSH and CDR2 LQKENI. Trimming shortened V by 1 base and J by 3 bases, and 13 bases separated the two germline ends. The CDR3 length is 16 residues. The CDR3 protein is CASSPLGQSGGNTIYF. The CDR3 region has the DNA TGTGCCAGCTCACCACTAGGACAGTCGGGTGGAAACACCATATATTTT.

The V call is TRBV11-2, the J call TRBJ2-7; 7 nucleotides agree with TRBD2. Germline CDR1 SGHAT, CDR2 FQNNGV. V dropped 1 base and J dropped 6; count of bases not matched to a gene: 15. CDR3 length: 17 residues. This CDR3 is CASSLGPGWGVAGEQYF. Here the CDR3 DNA reads TGTGCCAGCAGCTTAGGCCCCGGATGGGGCGTAGCGGGCGAGCAGTACTTC.

V is TRBV30 and J is TRBJ2-1; 9 bases match TRBD2. This CDR3 has 18 residues. Germline lookup yields CDR1 GTSNPN and CDR2 SVGIG (reference sequence). V was clipped by 4 bases and J by 9 bases; unmatched bases: 22. The CDR3 coding sequence is TGTGCCTGGACCGCGGCGGGGGGGCCGGGCGGCCCTCTTGGTGAGCAGTTCTTC. It yields the protein CAWTAAGGPGGPLGEQFF.

This clone has only one observation. The rearrangement joins TRBV4-1 to TRBJ2-2; unclear D gene. This CDR3 is 14 amino acids long. With 0 bases removed from V and 8 bases from J, the gap between germline ends came to 10 bases. Germline V lookup: CDR1 MGHRA, CDR2 YSYEKL. CDR3 protein: CASSQDRLPGELFF. The CDR3 DNA reads as TGCGCCAGCAGCCAAGACAGGCTGCCTGGGGAGCTGTTTTTT.

The chain joins TRBV5-1 to TRBJ2-7, with 9 bases identical to TRBD1. CDR1 is SGHRS and CDR2 is YFSETQ in the germline V gene. The CDR3 contains 14 residues. The J segment lost 2 bases and the V segment lost 4 bases, leaving 4 bases of the junction unmatched. In nucleotides, the CDR3 is TGCGCCAGCAGCCTAGACAGGGGGGCCTACGAGCAGTACTTC. This translates into CASSLDRGAYEQYF.

The V call is TRBV5-1, the J call TRBJ1-2; D not resolved. The CDR3 has 11 residues. V dropped 7 bases and J dropped 4 bases, with 8 bases sitting between them. Germline V gene sequence: CDR1 SGHRS, CDR2 YFSETQ. DNA of the CDR3: TGCGCCAGCGGAGAGGGCTATGGCTACACCTTC. Its protein is CASGEGYGYTF.

The rearrangement links TRBV5-1 to TRBJ2-1; D perhaps matches TRBD2 (6 bases). The CDR3 runs 15 residues. Trimming cost V 0 bases and J 4 bases, with 11 bases left between them. Germline CDR1 and CDR2: SGHRS and YFSETQ. The CDR3 reads CASSLGLATYNEQFF. The CDR3 nucleotides are TGCGCCAGCAGCTTGGGCCTAGCGACATACAATGAGCAGTTCTTC.

The chain recombines TRBV29-1 with TRBJ2-1; D call uncertain. The ends were cut back, 4 bases at V and 9 bases at J, with 7 bases in the middle. There are 10 residues in the CDR3. Germline values: CDR1 SQVTM, CDR2 ANQGSEA. The CDR3: CSVGSGEQFF. For the CDR3, the DNA is TGCAGCGTTGGATCGGGTGAGCAGTTCTTC.

The chain employs TRBV6-5 and TRBJ2-7; 10 positions match TRBD2. V lost 6 bases and J lost 6; bases outside the gene matches: 5. Germline loops: CDR1 MNHEY, CDR2 SVGAGI. This CDR3 is built from 13 residues. In DNA form, the CDR3 reads TGTGCCAGCAGCCGGGGACTAGCGCTCGAGCAGTACTTC. Its protein is CASSRGLALEQYF.

The rearrangement links TRBV30 to TRBJ2-1; D remains unclear. The V gene lost 5 bases and the J gene lost 5 bases, with 4 bases spanning the gap. Per germline, CDR1 GTSNPN and CDR2 SVGIG (reference sequence). This CDR3 has 10 residues. The CDR3 DNA reads TGTGCCTGGGGGCACAATGAGCAGTTCTTC. Residues: CAWGHNEQFF. Complete variable domain (other parts from reference TRBV30 and TRBJ2-1): SQTIHQWPATLVQPVGSPLSLECTVEGTSNPNLYWYRQAAGRGLQLLFYSVGIGQISSEVPQNLSASRPQDRQFILSSKKLLLSDSGFYLCAWGHNEQFFGPGTRLTVL.

The chain links TRBV9 to TRBJ1-4; D ambiguous. Germline V lookup: CDR1 SGDLS, CDR2 YYNGEE. This CDR3 is built from 14 residues. Deletions cut 0 bases from V and 0 bases from J, with 3 bases between. In nucleotides, the CDR3 is TGTGCCAGCAGCGTAGCTGCAACTAATGAAAAACTGTTTTTT. It codes for CASSVAATNEKLFF.